This T cell receptor (beta chain) was captured in a study of blood T cell repertoires in COVID-19. Study at large: PBMCs, B-cell-depleted T cells, or T cells provided the cDNA or gDNA that made up the material.

As originally analysed: Nucleated cell number was recorded as an estimate derived from reference gene primer amplification. Profiling relied on immunoSEQ multiplex PCR, and the TCRdb table lists in-frame clones only, not all of them. The V and J calls and clone size come from that table; D and trimming were worked out from the DNA. This table has tens of thousands of clones, 65% to 85% appearing once. There are 13 residues in the CDR3. From germline, CDR1 is MNHEY and CDR2 SVGEGT. V trimming: 4 bases; J trimming: 4 bases; junction bases outside the gene matches: 4. The sample consisted of peripheral blood. The chain uses TRBV6-2 or TRBV6-3 and TRBJ2-7; 7 nucleotides match TRBD1. This receptor was obtained from a human donor with active or convalescent COVID-19. The donor label of this sample is uncertain. CDR3 DNA sequence: TGTGCCAGCAGTTCCGGCAGGGGGTACGAGCAGTACTTC. Translation gives CASSSGRGYEQYF.